Listed below are T cell receptor beta chains from one sample, sequenced in a study of blood T cells in healthy people across ages. Each CDR3 protein gets one entry after TCRdb re-called the 5' RACE reads with MiXCR. The sample has over 500,000 distinct CDR3 sequences, around 50% seen once. Material: blood. The receptors derive from a woman aged 80 or over in good health. CDR3s include the opening cysteine and the closing phenylalanine or tryptophan. D genes are given only for firm matches. Part of the rows lack a size; the others show once, few, many or a class for expanded clones.

.	.	TRBJ2-1	TRBV28	TGTGCCAGCAGTTTCCTCCCGACAGTCAATGAGCAGTTCTTC	CASSFLPTVNEQFF
.	.	TRBJ2-1	TRBV20-1	TGCAGTGCTAGCTCGCGGAGGCTCTACAATGAGCAGTTCTTC	CSASSRRLYNEQFF
.	TRBD1	TRBJ2-7	TRBV20-1	TGCAGTGCTGCCGCAGGGACAGCTAGTTACGAGCAGTACTTC	CSAAAGTASYEQYF
.	.	TRBJ1-4	TRBV9	TGTGCCAGCAGCGTGGGGGAAGGGAGAAGTGAAAAACTGTTTTTT	CASSVGEGRSEKLFF
few	TRBD1	TRBJ1-6	TRBV14	TGTGCCAGCAGTGAAGGGGGCGGGTCAACCCTCCACTTT	CASSEGGGSTLHF
.	TRBD2	TRBJ2-7	TRBV5-1	TGCGCCAGCAGCTCGGGGGGGCACAATGAGCAGTACTTC	CASSSGGHNEQYF
.	.	TRBJ2-4	TRBV28	TGTGCCAGCAGTTTAATGGGGGCGGACATTCAGTACTTC	CASSLMGADIQYF
.	.	TRBJ2-1	TRBV3-1	TGTGCCAGCAGCCCAGACAGGCCAAGCAATGAGCAGTTCTTC	CASSPDRPSNEQFF
.	TRBD1	TRBJ1-1	TRBV7-9	TGTGCCAGCAGCCCTAGGACAGGGGAAGGGGTTTACACTGAAGCTTTCTTT	CASSPRTGEGVYTEAFF
many	.	TRBJ2-7	TRBV5-1	TGCGCCAGCAGGCAAACAGGGAACTACGAGCAGTACTTC	CASRQTGNYEQYF
.	.	TRBJ2-3	TRBV6-5	TGTGCCAGCAGTCCCTCGGTGGTGGATACGCAGTATTTT	CASSPSVVDTQYF
.	.	TRBJ2-3	TRBV28	TGTGCCACCTCGGGTGGACGCTCCCAGTATTTT	CATSGGRSQYF
.	TRBD1	TRBJ2-1	TRBV7-9	TGTGCCAGCAGCTCAGGGACAGGGAACAATGAGCAGTTCTTC	CASSSGTGNNEQFF
.	.	TRBJ2-7	TRBV7-9	TGTGCCAGCAGCCCTAGAGGTAATGTCTACGAGCAGTACTTC	CASSPRGNVYEQYF
.	TRBD1	TRBJ2-4	TRBV6-6	TGTGCCAGCAGTCCCCCAAAACCGCAGGGGGACATTCAGTACTTC	CASSPPKPQGDIQYF
.	.	TRBJ1-1	TRBV29-1	TGCGGCACTACAGGGAACACTGAAGCTTTCTTT	CGTTGNTEAFF
many	.	TRBJ1-1	TRBV7-9	TGTGCCAGCAGCTTGTTACAGGAGGGAGCTTTCTTT	CASSLLQEGAFF
few	.	TRBJ2-4	TRBV27	TGTGCCAGCAGTTTAGGGGGTAGAAACATTCAGTACTTC	CASSLGGRNIQYF
.	.	TRBJ1-1	TRBV29-1	TGCAGCGTTGTACAGGGTTACACTGTAGCTTTCTTT	CSVVQGYTVAFF
many	TRBD2	TRBJ2-5	TRBV29-1	TGCAGCGTTGGGCCTAGAGCGGGAGGACCTCAAGAGACCCAGTACTTC	CSVGPRAGGPQETQYF
many	.	TRBJ2-5	TRBV7-9	TGTGCCAGCAGCCCCCTTCAGGAGACCCAGTACTTC	CASSPLQETQYF
.	.	TRBJ2-5	TRBV2	TGTGCGTTAGCAGGGGCGGGTCTTGATATGTACCAAGAGACCCAGTACTTC	CALAGAGLDMYQETQYF
many	.	TRBJ1-5	TRBV27	TGTGCCAGCAGTTTATTGACAGACTTCAATCAGCCCCAGCATTTT	CASSLLTDFNQPQHF
.	.	TRBJ1-4	TRBV28	TGTGCCAGCAGTCACAGAGGGGGTTCCGAAAAACTGTTTTTT	CASSHRGGSEKLFF
.	.	TRBJ1-5	TRBV6-2/TRBV6-3	TGTGCCAGCAGTCTTAGTGAGGGGAGCGGACAGCCCCAGCATTTT	CASSLSEGSGQPQHF
many	.	TRBJ2-3	TRBV9	TGTGCCAGCAGTTCGGTGGGACTCCCGGATACGCAGTATTTT	CASSSVGLPDTQYF
many	.	TRBJ1-5	TRBV20-1	TGCAGTGCTACCCCAGGGTTGAGCAATCAGCCCCAGCATTTT	CSATPGLSNQPQHF
many	TRBD2	TRBJ2-3	TRBV3-1	TGTGCCAGCAGCCAAACTGGACTAGCCTTCTCTAGCACAGATACGCAGTATTTT	CASSQTGLAFSSTDTQYF
.	.	TRBJ1-5	TRBV4-1	TGCGCCAGCAGCCAACCATATGGGGACGGAGGCAATCAGCCCCAGCATTTT	CASSQPYGDGGNQPQHF
few	TRBD2	TRBJ2-7	TRBV6-6	TGTGCCAGCAGTTACGGGCGGGAGGGCTACGAGCAGTACTTC	CASSYGREGYEQYF
few	TRBD1	TRBJ2-2	TRBV12-3/TRBV12-4	TGTGCCAGCAGTCCAAGGACAGGGAGCACCGGGGAGCTGTTTTTT	CASSPRTGSTGELFF
many	.	TRBJ2-5	TRBV7-9	TGTGCCAGCAGCCAAACGGAGACCCAGTACTTC	CASSQTETQYF
.	.	TRBJ2-7	TRBV6-5	TGTGCCAGCAGGGAAGGGACACACTACGAGCAGTACTTC	CASREGTHYEQYF
.	.	TRBJ2-3	TRBV10-1	TGCGCCAGCAGTGACCGAAAAGGGCTGCGAGATATGCAGTATTTT	CASSDRKGLRDMQYF
.	.	TRBJ2-1	TRBV5-1	TGCGCCAGCAGCTGGCGGCAGAACAATGAGCAGTTCTTC	CASSWRQNNEQFF
.	.	TRBJ1-5	TRBV25-1	TGTGCCAGCGCCGGAGGAGGGGGTCATCAGCCCCAGCATTTT	CASAGGGGHQPQHF
many	TRBD1	TRBJ2-7	TRBV6-6	TGTGCCAGCAGTTACTCGAACCCAGGGGGCACCGAGCAGTACTTC	CASSYSNPGGTEQYF
few	TRBD2	TRBJ2-5	TRBV20-1	TGCAGTGCACTAGCGGGAACCCAAGAGACCCAGTACTTC	CSALAGTQETQYF
.	.	TRBJ2-3	TRBV12-3/TRBV12-4	TGTGCCAGCAGTATGAGCACAGATGCGCAGTATTTT	CASSMSTDAQYF
.	TRBD2	TRBJ2-7	TRBV20-1	TGCAGTGCTAGGGCCCGAGCGGGGAAGGTCCGACTAGCGGTAGCCTACAATGAGCAGTACTTC	CSARARAGKVRLAVAYNEQYF
.	TRBD1	TRBJ1-1	TRBV10-3	TGTGCCATCAGGGACAGGGACGCTGAAGCTTTCTTT	CAIRDRDAEAFF
.	TRBD1	TRBJ1-5	TRBV20-1	TGCAGTGCCTGGGACAGCCGGAATCAGCCCCAGCATTTT	CSAWDSRNQPQHF
.	TRBD2	TRBJ2-5	TRBV7-9	TGTGCCAGCAGCCGTACGGGACTATCCTACAATGAGCAGTACTTC	CASSRTGLSYNEQYF
.	TRBD2	TRBJ2-1	TRBV29-1	TGCAGCGTGGCAGCGGGAGGTAGCTACAATGAGCAGTTCTTC	CSVAAGGSYNEQFF
.	.	TRBJ2-5	TRBV29-1	TGCAGCGTTGAGGTCTCAGGGGTAGAGACCCAGTACTTC	CSVEVSGVETQYF
.	.	TRBJ2-3	TRBV28	TGTGCCAGCAGTTTACCTCCCGGGGCCCAACGGGCAGTTACGCTGTATTTT	CASSLPPGAQRAVTLYF